The 22 T cell receptor beta chains given below trace back to one sample, sequenced in a study of CD8+ T cells in alopecia areata. Sequencing relied on a cDNA template that was reverse transcribed from extracted RNA. TCRdb's table, derived via immunoSEQ multiplex PCR, lists solely in-frame clones and lacks some. This sample has about 100,000 clones; roughly three fifths occur once, and the top ten carry about 17%. Treatment defined: oral pan-JAK inhibitor, 5-10 mg twice daily. This material consisted of CD8+ T cells sorted from blood, taken at approximately week 55, from a patient treated with tofacitinib. These receptors were collected from a human donor with alopecia areata.

The rearrangement uses TRBV7-9 and TRBJ2-3; D remains unclear. The CDR3 is 13 amino acids. V lost 5 bases and J 0 bases, leaving 6 bases between the germline ends. The germline V gene has CDR1 SEHNR and CDR2 FQNEAQ (reference sequence). The CDR3 coding sequence is TGTGCCAGCAGCCCACATAGCACAGATACGCAGTATTTT. Translating it yields CASSPHSTDTQYF.

This clone was seen only a few times. V usage is TRBV29-1 and J usage is TRBJ1-2, with unresolved D. Trimming took 6 bases from V and 2 from J, leaving 25 bases between them. CDR1 and CDR2 from the germline V gene are SQVTM and ANQGSEA. The CDR3 runs 17 residues. The CDR3 sequence is CSVLRTDLQMKNYGYTF. As DNA, the CDR3 is TGCAGCGTCCTCCGGACGGATCTCCAAATGAAGAACTATGGCTACACCTTC. The full variable domain, its missing parts supplied by reference TRBV29-1 and TRBJ1-2, is SAVISQKPSRDICQRGTSLTIQCQVDSQVTMMFWYRQQPGQSLTLIATANQGSEATYESGFVIDKFPISRPNLTFSTLTVSNMSPEDSSIYLCSVLRTDLQMKNYGYTFGSGTRLTVV.

The rearrangement uses TRBV6-1 and TRBJ2-3, with D perhaps matching TRBD1 (5 bases). Looked up from germline, CDR1 is MNHNS and CDR2 is SASEGT. The CDR3 is 14 residues long. V shed 3 bases and J shed 1 base, with 8 bases lying between them. The CDR3 DNA sequence: TGTGCCAGCAGTGACAGGGTCGGCACAGATACGCAGTATTTT. Translated: CASSDRVGTDTQYF.

This chain joins TRBV13 and TRBJ1-1; D unclear. Germline-derived CDR1 and CDR2 are PRHDT and FYEKMQ (reference sequence). The CDR3 has 14 amino acids. The ends were cut back, 4 bases at V and 11 bases at J, with 20 bases in the middle. CDR3 protein: CASSSRQTTRGAFF. The CDR3 DNA follows: TGTGCCAGCAGCTCCCGTCAAACCACACGTGGGGCTTTCTTT.

The J gene is TRBJ1-4, the V gene TRBV29-1, with D possibly being TRBD1 (5 bases). Germline CDR1 reads SQVTM; CDR2 reads ANQGSEA. The CDR3 has 14 amino acids. Trimming cost V 4 bases and J 1 base, with 10 bases left between them. The CDR3 sequence: CSVVTGGTNEKLFF. The DNA of the CDR3 is TGCAGCGTTGTCACGGGGGGAACTAATGAAAAACTGTTTTTT. Drawing the rest from reference TRBV29-1 and TRBJ1-4, the complete variable domain is SAVISQKPSRDICQRGTSLTIQCQVDSQVTMMFWYRQQPGQSLTLIATANQGSEATYESGFVIDKFPISRPNLTFSTLTVSNMSPEDSSIYLCSVVTGGTNEKLFFGSGTQLSVL.

Only one count was recorded for this clone. The chain couples TRBV30 to TRBJ1-5; D remains unclear. Trimming took 0 bases from V and 3 from J, leaving 9 bases between them. The CDR3 contains 14 residues. The germline CDR1 and CDR2 sequences are GTSNPN and SVGIG (reference sequence). The CDR3 nucleotides are TGTGCCTGGAGTGTAGGATTACACAATCAGCCCCAGCATTTT. Translating it yields CAWSVGLHNQPQHF.

The chain couples TRBV4-1 to TRBJ1-1; D is unclear. This CDR3 contains 16 residues. Per the germline V gene, CDR1 is MGHRA and CDR2 is YSYEKL. V was clipped by 0 bases and J by 5 bases, with 16 bases between them. CDR3 nucleotides: TGCGCCAGCAGCCAAGATGGGTTGAACTTTGGAACTGAAGCTTTCTTT. Translated, it gives CASSQDGLNFGTEAFF.

The chain uses TRBV29-1 and TRBJ2-5; tentative D call: TRBD1 (6 bases). Trimming removed 8 bases from V and 2 bases from J, with 15 bases in between. This CDR3 is built from 13 residues. Germline V gene lookup returns CDR1 SQVTM and CDR2 ANQGSEA. The CDR3 region is CSFRTVGQETQYF. The CDR3, as DNA: TGCAGCTTCCGGACAGTTGGGCAAGAGACCCAGTACTTC.

This clone was picked up a small number of times. V and J are TRBV7-7 and TRBJ2-1; D call uncertain. This CDR3 comprises 16 residues. The V gene's germline CDR1 is SSHAT and CDR2 FNYEAQ (reference sequence). V lost 1 base to trimming and J lost 0 bases, with 10 bases between them. The CDR3 is CASSLEFRSSYNEQFF. CDR3 nucleotide sequence: TGTGCCAGCAGCTTAGAGTTCAGGAGCTCCTACAATGAGCAGTTCTTC.

In its sample, this clone was seen a few times. V and J are TRBV7-8 and TRBJ2-2; 11 bases align to TRBD2. Trimming at V came to 2 bases and at J to 7 bases, leaving 6 bases not matched to a gene. The CDR3 runs to 16 residues. Germline lookup yields CDR1 SGHVS and CDR2 FQNEAQ. CDR3 loop: CASSLLAGGSGGELFF. The CDR3 nucleotides read TGTGCCAGCAGCTTATTAGCGGGGGGGTCCGGCGGGGAGCTGTTTTTT.

This chain joins TRBV5-6 and TRBJ1-1; no firm D call. V lost 1 base, J lost 3 bases, and 10 bases lay in between. Germline V gene sequence: CDR1 SGHDT, CDR2 YYEEEE. The CDR3 extends over 14 amino acids. The CDR3 DNA sequence: TGTGCCAGCAGCTTGACGGAGCCTGACACTGAAGCTTTCTTT. Protein product: CASSLTEPDTEAFF.

A note on this clone: Other DNA sequences in the same sample also yield this CDR3. This chain connects TRBV9 to TRBJ2-5; D remains ambiguous. CDR3 length: 13 residues. The ends were cut back, 0 bases at V and 3 bases at J, with 6 bases in the middle. The V gene's germline CDR1 is SGDLS and CDR2 YYNGEE. DNA of the CDR3: TGTGCCAGCAGCGTAGGAGGTGAAGAGACCCAGTACTTC. Encoded protein: CASSVGGEETQYF. Based on the CDR3 plus reference TRBV9 and TRBJ2-5, the full variable domain is DSGVTQTPKHLITATGQRVTLRCSPRSGDLSVYWYQQSLDQGLQFLIQYYNGEERAKGNILERFSAQQFPDLHSELNLSSLELGDSALYFCASSVGGEETQYFGPGTRLLVL.

The sample holds one count of this clone. The chain combines TRBV7-9 with TRBJ2-1, with 7 bases identical to TRBD2. The CDR3 runs to 16 residues. The V gene's germline CDR1 is SEHNR and CDR2 FQNEAQ (reference sequence). The V gene end was trimmed by 5 bases and the J gene end by 2 bases; junction bases not matched to a gene: 9. CDR3 sequence (DNA): TGTGCCAGCAGCGCCCTCGAGCGGGGAGCCTACAATGAGCAGTTCTTC. It translates to CASSALERGAYNEQFF.

This chain connects TRBV27 to TRBJ2-1; the D is unclear. The CDR3 has 13 residues. Germline CDR1 reads MNHEY; CDR2 reads SMNVEV (reference sequence). Deletions cut 3 bases from V and 6 bases from J, with 9 bases between. The CDR3 coding sequence is TGTGCCAGCAGTTTGCGTGGAGCCAATGAGCAGTTCTTC. Its protein product is CASSLRGANEQFF.

This clone was seen a few times. J is TRBJ2-7 and V is TRBV29-1; D gene unclear. Trimming took off 7 bases at V and 3 bases at J, with 10 bases between the two ends. The CDR3 length is 11 residues. Per germline, CDR1 SQVTM and CDR2 ANQGSEA. The DNA for the CDR3 is TGCAGCGCGCAGGCTAACTACGAGCAGTACTTC. This sequence encodes CSAQANYEQYF.

The CDR3 region has the DNA TGTGCCAGCAGTTACCCCGGGACAGGGCGCGGGGAAGCTTTCTTT. It codes for CASSYPGTGRGEAFF. This sequence joins TRBV6-5 and TRBJ1-1; 9 bases align to TRBD1. This CDR3 is built from 15 residues. Germline V CDR1 and CDR2: MNHEY, SVGAGI. Losses at the gene ends were 2 bases for V and 8 bases for J; bases not matched to a gene: 9.

This chain connects TRBV6-1 to TRBJ1-5; 11 bases align to TRBD1. Germline trimming cut 0 bases from V and 7 bases from J; bases unmatched to any gene: 5. The CDR3 totals 16 residues. Germline V gene lookup returns CDR1 MNHNS and CDR2 SASEGT. The CDR3 DNA is TGTGCCAGCAGTGAAGCGAGGGGACAGGGGGACCAGCCCCAGCATTTT. Residues: CASSEARGQGDQPQHF.

V and J are TRBV30 and TRBJ1-1; D is unresolved. The V end lost 0 bases, the J end lost 0 bases, and 14 bases lay between the germline ends. The germline V gene has CDR1 GTSNPN and CDR2 SVGIG (reference sequence). This CDR3 is built from 16 residues. CDR3 sequence reads: CAWSVGLGILNTEAFF. CDR3 coding DNA: TGTGCCTGGAGTGTAGGGTTGGGAATACTGAACACTGAAGCTTTCTTT.

The chain has TRBV6-5 and TRBJ1-5; a weak D match, TRBD1 (6 bases). V shed 6 bases and J shed 3 bases, with 12 bases lying between them. Germline V gene lookup returns CDR1 MNHEY and CDR2 SVGAGI. The CDR3 is made up of 14 amino acids. The CDR3 loop reads CASSPGDNNQPQHF. The CDR3 DNA reads as TGTGCCAGCAGCCCTGGGGACAACAATCAGCCCCAGCATTTT.

This clone was observed a few times. This chain uses TRBV4-1 with TRBJ2-2; perhaps TRBD1 as D (5 bases). The CDR3 covers 17 residues. The germline gives CDR1 MGHRA, CDR2 YSYEKL. The V end lost 2 bases, the J end lost 3 bases, and 16 bases lay between the germline ends. The CDR3 sequence is CASSQRAMTDYTGELFF. The CDR3, as DNA: TGCGCCAGCAGCCAAAGAGCAATGACAGACTACACCGGGGAGCTGTTTTTT.

The count of this clone is one. This rearrangement joins TRBV4-1 to TRBJ2-1; the match to TRBD2 covers 14 bases. With 2 bases clipped from V and 12 bases from J, the junction kept 3 bases outside the gene matches. Germline assignment: CDR1 MGHRA and CDR2 YSYEKL. This CDR3 region has 14 residues. CDR3 residues: CASSQQGLAGGQFF. The DNA for the CDR3 is TGCGCCAGCAGCCAACAAGGACTAGCGGGGGGGCAGTTCTTC.

This clone showed up just a few times. The rearrangement links TRBV27 to TRBJ2-5; 8 bases map to TRBD2. This CDR3 spans 14 amino acids. Germline V gives CDR1 MNHEY, CDR2 SMNVEV (reference sequence). V lost 4 bases to trimming and J lost 6 bases; unmatched junction nucleotides: 7. The chain's CDR3 is CASSYSGTRKTQYF. For the CDR3, the DNA is TGTGCCAGCAGTTACTCCGGGACTAGGAAGACCCAGTACTTC.